Listed below are T cell receptor beta chains from one sample, sequenced in a study of T cell responses to AZD1222 COVID-19 vaccine. This table comes from immunoSEQ multiplex PCR, and its TCRdb copy is limited to in-frame clones, with some not included. The sample has approximately 140,000 clones; about 90% are singletons. The sample here was peripheral blood, taken 28 days after the second AZD1222 dose. These receptors were taken from an adult who received the AZD1222 COVID-19 vaccine. The CDR3 runs from the conserved cysteine through the conserved F or W. The D gene is left open where the match is weak. Clone size is shown for a subset of rows, as once, few, many or a class of expanded clone.

V,length,D,J,size,DNA,CDR3
TRBV7-9,15,TRBD2,TRBJ2-3,NA,TGTGCCAGCAGCCCGACTAGCGGCCTCACAGATACGCAGTATTTT,CASSPTSGLTDTQYF
TRBV18,14,NA,TRBJ1-4,NA,TGTGCCAGCTCACCGGGGGCAGGAGCCGGAAAACTGTTTTTT,CASSPGAGAGKLFF
TRBV7-9,15,TRBD1,TRBJ2-7,NA,TGTGCCAGCAGTTCCCCCGGGACAGGAGCCTACGAGCAGTACTTC,CASSSPGTGAYEQYF
TRBV3-1/TRBV3-2,13,NA,TRBJ2-3,NA,TGTGCCAGCAGCCAAGAAGGTTCCGGGAGAATCCTTTTT,CASSQEGSGRILF
TRBV7-9,11,NA,TRBJ2-1,NA,TGTGCCAGCAGCTTCTACAATGAGCAGTTCTTC,CASSFYNEQFF
TRBV6-5,14,TRBD2,TRBJ2-1,NA,TGTGCCAGCAGGGACGGACTAGCGTCAAATGAGCAGTTCTTC,CASRDGLASNEQFF
TRBV27,15,NA,TRBJ1-1,few,TGTGCCAGCAGTCGGGACGGTGGGACGGGTCCTGAAGCTTTCTTT,CASSRDGGTGPEAFF
TRBV27,18,TRBD2,TRBJ2-1,few,TGTGCCAGCAGTTTATCGGTTCAGGCGGCGGGAGAAGGCAATGAGCAGTTCTTC,CASSLSVQAAGEGNEQFF
TRBV9,16,NA,TRBJ2-7,NA,TGTGCCAGCAGCTTTATCACCGATGCCTGGGGGGACGAGCAGTACTTC,CASSFITDAWGDEQYF
TRBV3-1/TRBV3-2,17,NA,TRBJ1-1,NA,TGTGCCAGCAGCCAAGTCTTGAGTACGAAGCCCCCCGGTGAAGCTTTCTTT,CASSQVLSTKPPGEAFF
TRBV6-2/TRBV6-3,12,NA,TRBJ1-1,NA,TGTGCCAGCAGTTTCTTGAACACTGAAGCTTTCTTT,CASSFLNTEAFF
TRBV5-1,13,NA,TRBJ1-2,NA,TGCGCCAGCAGCTTGTTTCCAGAAGGAGGCTACACCTTC,CASSLFPEGGYTF
TRBV3-1/TRBV3-2,12,NA,TRBJ1-1,NA,TGTGCCAGCAGCGAATACGGGGCTGAAGCTTTCTTT,CASSEYGAEAFF
TRBV3-1/TRBV3-2,13,NA,TRBJ1-4,NA,TGTGCCAGCAGCCAAGAAGGTGGAGGAAAACTGTTTTTT,CASSQEGGGKLFF
TRBV3-1/TRBV3-2,12,NA,TRBJ1-1,once,TGTGCCAGCAGCCAAGGGACTACTGAAGCTTTCTTT,CASSQGTTEAFF
TRBV3-1/TRBV3-2,13,NA,TRBJ1-2,NA,TGTGCCAGCAGCCCAAAAATAGGGGATGGCTACACCTTC,CASSPKIGDGYTF
TRBV5-1,13,TRBD1,TRBJ1-1,NA,TGCGCCAGCAGCGGGACAGGGTTAACTGAAGCTTTCTTT,CASSGTGLTEAFF
TRBV7-9,14,TRBD1,TRBJ2-7,NA,TGTGCCAGCAGCTTCCCGGGACAGGGGCACGAGCAGTACTTC,CASSFPGQGHEQYF
TRBV7-9,15,NA,TRBJ2-1,once,TGTGCCAGCAGCTTAGGGTCGGACGCCTACAATGAGCAGTTCTTC,CASSLGSDAYNEQFF
TRBV24-1,12,NA,TRBJ2-2,few,TGTGCCCCAACTGACTTACCCGGGGAGCTGTTTTTT,CAPTDLPGELFF
TRBV15,16,NA,TRBJ1-2,NA,TGTGCCACCAGCAGAGATTTAGACAGCCGAAACTATGGCTACACCTTC,CATSRDLDSRNYGYTF
TRBV9,15,NA,TRBJ1-3,NA,TGTGCCAGCAGCACCGGGGGGAGCTCTGGAAACACCATATATTTT,CASSTGGSSGNTIYF
TRBV5-1,15,NA,TRBJ1-1,NA,TGCGCCAGCAGCCTCCAACAGTTCGGTGGGACTGAAGCTTTCTTT,CASSLQQFGGTEAFF
TRBV4-2,15,NA,TRBJ2-7,NA,TGTGCCAGCAGCCAAGTAGGTGCCAACTCCTACGAGCAGTACTTC,CASSQVGANSYEQYF
TRBV29-1,12,TRBD1,TRBJ1-6,NA,TGCAGCGTCCGGGACAGTAATTCACCCCTCCACTTT,CSVRDSNSPLHF
TRBV6-5,15,NA,TRBJ1-4,NA,TGTGCCAGCAGTTACCTGGGCCACCTTAATGAAAAACTGTTTTTT,CASSYLGHLNEKLFF